The 15 T cell receptor beta chains in this list originate from one sample, sequenced in a study of T cell responses to AZD1222 COVID-19 vaccine. The method was immunoSEQ multiplex PCR; TCRdb's version includes in-frame clones alone and lacks a portion of them. The top ten clones hold 2% to 3% of a sample with about 110,000 clones, about nine tenths of them seen once. The sample here was peripheral blood, taken 28 days after the second AZD1222 dose. All receptors derive from an adult who received the AZD1222 COVID-19 vaccine.

This chain joins TRBV20-1 and TRBJ1-2; D possibly corresponds to TRBD1 (6 bases). The length of the CDR3 is 11 residues. V was clipped by 6 bases and J by 9 bases, with 14 bases between them. Germline V gives CDR1 DFQATT, CDR2 SNEGSKA (reference sequence). Here the CDR3 reads CSASRGTSYTF. In DNA form, the CDR3 reads TGCAGTGCCAGTAGGGGGACGAGCTACACCTTC.

This chain uses TRBV6-6 with TRBJ1-4, with 8 positions matching TRBD1. The J segment lost 6 bases and the V segment lost 6 bases, leaving 6 bases of the junction unmatched. Germline V gives CDR1 MNHNY, CDR2 SVGAGI (reference sequence). This CDR3 has 14 amino acids. The CDR3 DNA reads TGTGCCAGCAGACTGACAGGGGTCCATGAAAAACTGTTTTTT. This sequence encodes CASRLTGVHEKLFF.

The chain links TRBV20-1 to TRBJ1-2; 8 nucleotides align to TRBD1. The CDR3 consists of 17 residues. The ends lost 3 bases at V and 1 base at J; junction bases unmatched: 13. Germline CDR1 DFQATT, CDR2 SNEGSKA (reference sequence). The CDR3 DNA sequence: TGCAGTGCTAGTTCTTGGGACAGGTTTTCCCTTAACTATGGCTACACCTTC. As protein: CSASSWDRFSLNYGYTF.

The V gene is TRBV6-5, the J gene TRBJ1-1; tentative D call: TRBD1 (6 bases). V lost 2 bases, J lost 6 bases, and 16 bases lay in between. This CDR3 contains 15 residues. Germline lookup yields CDR1 MNHEY and CDR2 SVGAGI. In DNA form, the CDR3 reads TGTGCCAGCAGTTACGCGGACAGAAGAAGCGCTGAAGCTTTCTTT. It encodes CASSYADRRSAEAFF.

The chain recombines TRBV11-3 with TRBJ1-1; D gene ambiguous. This CDR3 spans 15 amino acids. V was pared by 0 bases and J by 1 base, with 9 bases between. Germline V gene sequence: CDR1 SGHNT, CDR2 YENEEA. The CDR3 protein is CASSLDNGRNTEAFF. The CDR3 nucleotides read TGTGCCAGCAGCTTAGATAACGGGAGGAACACTGAAGCTTTCTTT.

The rearrangement joins TRBV11-3 to TRBJ2-1; D might be TRBD1 (5 bases). V shed 6 bases and J shed 8 bases, with 14 bases lying between them. The CDR3 contains 13 residues. Germline CDR1 reads SGHNT; CDR2 reads YENEEA. CDR3 DNA: TGTGCCAGCAGGGCCACAGGTGGCGATGAGCAGTTCTTC. Translation: CASRATGGDEQFF.

This clone came up once. The CDR3 sequence: CASSESGGTPTNEKLFF. In nucleotides, the CDR3 is TGCGCCAGCAGTGAGTCGGGGGGAACGCCAACTAATGAAAAACTGTTTTTT. The chain couples TRBV10-2 to TRBJ1-4, with D possibly being TRBD1 (5 bases). Germline-derived CDR1 and CDR2 are WSHSY and SAAADI. V lost 0 bases and J 0 bases, leaving 11 bases between the germline ends. The CDR3 contains 17 residues.

This chain connects TRBV7-9 to TRBJ1-2; 8 nucleotides match TRBD1. Germline V gene data show CDR1 as SEHNR and CDR2 as FQNEAQ (reference sequence). J lost 4 bases, V lost 5 bases, and 15 bases had no gene match. The CDR3 consists of 17 residues. Here the CDR3 DNA reads TGTGCCAGCAGCCCCCCGGGACAGGCGTTATCGGCCTATGGCTACACCTTC. It translates to CASSPPGQALSAYGYTF.

The J gene is TRBJ1-1, the V gene TRBV5-4; perhaps TRBD1 as D (5 bases). Germline V gives CDR1 SGHNT, CDR2 YYREEE (reference sequence). Trimming took 5 bases from V and 1 from J, leaving 12 bases between them. This CDR3 contains 14 residues. For the CDR3, the DNA is TGTGCCAGCAGGAGGGGCGCCGCGAACACTGAAGCTTTCTTT. Its protein product is CASRRGAANTEAFF.

The chain links TRBV7-6 to TRBJ2-5; D is unclear. In germline, CDR1 is SGHVS, CDR2 FNYEAQ. Trimming shortened V by 5 bases and J by 1 base, and 11 bases separated the two germline ends. CDR3 length equals 14 residues. DNA of the CDR3: TGTGCCAGCAGCCCGATGTCTGTCCAAGAGACCCAGTACTTC. It is translated as CASSPMSVQETQYF.

This sequence joins TRBV10-3 and TRBJ2-7, with D perhaps assigned TRBD1 or TRBD2 (5 bases each). This CDR3 contains 14 residues. V dropped 7 bases and J dropped 0 bases, with 13 bases sitting between them. Germline V lookup: CDR1 ENHRY, CDR2 SYGVKD. The CDR3 region is CAIKAGTSSYEQYF. The DNA for the CDR3 is TGTGCCATCAAGGCAGGGACCAGCTCCTACGAGCAGTACTTC.

The chain combines TRBV19 with TRBJ2-3; 11 positions match TRBD2. Germline V gene data show CDR1 as LNHDA and CDR2 as SQIVND (reference sequence). There are 16 residues in the CDR3. The ends lost 3 bases at V and 3 bases at J; junction bases unmatched: 5. CDR3 nucleotides: TGTGCCAGTAGTATTAGTAGCGGGAGGGTGACAGATACGCAGTATTTT. This encodes CASSISSGRVTDTQYF.

This rearrangement joins TRBV6-6 to TRBJ2-2; D remains ambiguous. Germline V CDR1 and CDR2: MNHNY, SVGAGI (reference sequence). V was pared by 4 bases and J by 0 bases, with 6 bases between. The CDR3 spans 14 residues. The CDR3 DNA reads TGTGCCAGCAGTTTCAACGCGAACACCGGGGAGCTGTTTTTT. Its translation is CASSFNANTGELFF.

This chain links TRBV15 with TRBJ2-3, with 7 positions matching TRBD1. The CDR3 spans 16 residues. The V gene end was trimmed by 1 base and the J gene end by 5 bases; junction bases not matched to a gene: 9. Germline CDR1 is LNHNV and CDR2 is YYDKDF (reference sequence). The CDR3 DNA reads as TGTGCCACCAGCAGAGCCCGACAGGGTCCGAAAGATACGCAGTATTTT. Amino acid sequence: CATSRARQGPKDTQYF.

The chain has TRBV5-4 and TRBJ2-7; D is undetermined. This CDR3 contains 13 residues. CDR1 and CDR2 (germline): SGHNT, YYREEE (reference sequence). V lost 4 bases and J 4 bases, leaving 12 bases between the germline ends. This CDR3 is CASSPLSGYEQYF. CDR3 sequence (DNA): TGTGCCAGCAGCCCGCTTTCTGGTTACGAGCAGTACTTC.